What follows is one T cell receptor (beta chain) and its context. In germline, CDR1 is ENHRY, CDR2 SYGVKD. V lost 0 bases, J lost 1 base, and 10 bases lay in between. The CDR3 totals 16 residues. This record belongs to a study of blood T cell repertoires in COVID-19. Assay used: immunoSEQ multiplex PCR; TCRdb lists only in-frame clones, some missing. This sample has 250,000 to 300,000 clones, with 85% to 90% found just once. Sequencing input: peripheral blood. This chain uses TRBV10-3 with TRBJ2-1; D is perhaps TRBD2 (6 bases). The source of this sequence is a woman aged 55-69 years with COVID-19, enrolled during active disease. For the CDR3, the DNA is TGTGCCATCAGTGAGTCGACTGGGGGGTCCTACAATGAGCAGTTCTTC. Its protein product is CAISESTGGSYNEQFF.